The clone carrying this TCR beta chain was picked up many times. Its specificity is unknown. cDNA carried unique molecular identifiers, and a universal primer site was added by template switching. One entry per CDR3 protein results from TCRdb running MiXCR on the 5' RACE reads. The sample contains hundreds of thousands of distinct CDR3 sequences, under 8.5% of which appear only once. This record comes from a study of identical twins. Notes on the study in general: Insertions were fewer in abundant cord blood beta clonotypes, whereas memory repertoires showed none of this pattern.

The same sample was also studied in work on yellow fever vaccine responses in identical twins.

Sequenced input: PBMCs. This TCR was sampled from a woman between 18 and 29 years old in good health.

CDR3 nucleotides: TGTGCCAGCAGCTTGAGTGTTAGTCCGAATGAGCAGTTCTTC. This gives the protein CASSLSVSPNEQFF. J is TRBJ2-1 and V is TRBV5-6; unclear D gene. CDR1 and CDR2 (germline): SGHDT, YYEEEE. The CDR3 is 14 amino acids. Trimming pared 1 base from V and 7 bases from J, leaving 12 bases between.